The following is a T cell receptor (beta chain) sequence with its context. Its antigen remains unknown. This sample stems from a study of cytomegalovirus exposure and HLA in healthy donors. The CDR3 is made up of 18 amino acids. Germline V gene sequence: CDR1 SGHNT, CDR2 YYREEE (reference sequence). V was pared by 2 bases and J by 3 bases, with 16 bases of the junction left unmatched. PCR used 60 Vbeta primers and 13 Jbeta primers. Using immunoSEQ multiplex PCR, the repertoire was profiled, and TCRdb retains in-frame clones only, with some absent. The sample carries about 110,000 clones, 73% recorded once. Study-wide results and caveats: Researchers catalogued some 160 TCR beta chains as cytomegalovirus-associated. An analysis done earlier found most TCR beta V segments productive about 90% or about 30% of the time. The records held CMV serostatus as the only immune exposure information. Rare TCR sequences dominated, though some public TCRs recurred in many donors.

Sample: PBMCs. The chain joins TRBV5-4 to TRBJ1-2; 7 positions agree with TRBD1. This clonotype was obtained from a man in his forties or fifties in good health and CMV-seronegative. DNA for the CDR3: TGTGCCAGCAGCTTTGGGCCCTCGGGGACAGTTGGAGACTATGGCTACACCTTC. This sequence encodes CASSFGPSGTVGDYGYTF.